The clone carrying this T cell receptor beta chain was detected only a few times. As yet, its antigen is unknown. This sample is part of a study of post-analysis software for immune sequencing data. Study findings and constraints: Roughly 5 TRBV segments occurring more often in patients than controls included TRBV5-6, TRBV5-1 and TRBV20-1. Compared against controls, patients with multiple sclerosis displayed significantly lower normalized Chao1 diversity.

This CDR3 comprises 14 residues. Germline CDR1 is SGHRS and CDR2 is YFSETQ. With 1 base clipped from V and 5 bases from J, the junction kept 6 bases outside the gene matches. Sequencing libraries made from TCR beta cDNA carried unique molecular identifiers. From the PCR reads, TCRdb called clonotypes with MiXCR, one entry per CDR3 protein. The data contain more than 500,000 distinct CDR3 sequences, approximately 34% of them singletons. The chain has TRBV5-1 and TRBJ2-7, with 7 bases fitting TRBD2. The sequence derives from a girl aged 2-17 years with multiple sclerosis. Input material: blood. In DNA form, the CDR3 reads TGCGCCAGCAGCTTGTCTGGGGGGGTCCACGAGCAGTACTTC. Translating it yields CASSLSGGVHEQYF. The complete variable domain, with remaining parts taken from reference TRBV5-1 and TRBJ2-7, reads KAGVTQTPRYLIKTRGQQVTLSCSPISGHRSVSWYQQTPGQGLQFLFEYFSETQRNKGNFPGRFSGRQFSNSRSEMNVSTLELGDSALYLCASSLSGGVHEQYFGPGTRLTVT.